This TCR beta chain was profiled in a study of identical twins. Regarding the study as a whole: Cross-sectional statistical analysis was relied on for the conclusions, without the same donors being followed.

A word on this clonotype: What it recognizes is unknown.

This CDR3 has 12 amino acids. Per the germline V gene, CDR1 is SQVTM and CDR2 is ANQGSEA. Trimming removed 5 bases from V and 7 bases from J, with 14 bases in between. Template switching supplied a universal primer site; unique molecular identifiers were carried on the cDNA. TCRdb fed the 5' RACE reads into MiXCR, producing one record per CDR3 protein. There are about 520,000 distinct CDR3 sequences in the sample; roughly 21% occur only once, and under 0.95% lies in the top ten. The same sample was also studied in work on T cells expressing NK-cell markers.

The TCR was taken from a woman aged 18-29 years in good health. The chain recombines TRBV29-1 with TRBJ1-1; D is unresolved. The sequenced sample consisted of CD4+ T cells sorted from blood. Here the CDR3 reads CSVSRDRDEAFF. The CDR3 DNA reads TGCAGCGTTTCTAGAGATCGGGATGAAGCTTTCTTT.